One T cell receptor beta chain is described in this entry. Its specificity is not known. These data originate in a study of cytomegalovirus exposure and HLA in healthy donors. The overall study: One earlier analysis, a look at 150 million to 200 million T cells, found some 100 million unique TCR beta sequences. The study, taken as a whole, reports: When the data were analyzed later, several of the most significant clusters appeared to be linked to common viral pathogens. TCR beta sequences numbering roughly 16,000 were associated with HLA alleles at 0.05 false discovery rate in a later analysis. Productive rates of about 87% or about 30% were seen for most TCR beta V segments in an earlier analysis.

Trimming took off 5 bases at V and 4 bases at J, with 14 bases between the two ends. The CDR3 has 14 amino acids. From germline, CDR1 is SGHAT and CDR2 FQNNGV. PCR primers comprised 60 Vbeta and 13 Jbeta primers. Measured with immunoSEQ multiplex PCR; TCRdb has only the in-frame clones, and not every one. The sample consists of about 130,000 clones, approximately 82% of them appearing once. The chain has TRBV11-2 and TRBJ1-2; possibly TRBD1 for D (5 bases). The sequenced sample was PBMCs. This receptor was taken from a boy under 10 years old in good health and CMV-seronegative. Written as DNA, the CDR3 is TGTGCCAGCAGCGCAACGACAGACCCCTATGGCTACACCTTC. Residues: CASSATTDPYGYTF.